This T cell receptor beta chain emerged from a study of immune evolution from preneoplasia to lung adenocarcinoma. V lost 6 bases and J lost 7, with 18 bases in between. CDR1 MNHEY and CDR2 SVGAGI come from the germline V gene. The CDR3 is made up of 15 amino acids. Between the mid-2010s and the late 2010s, patients underwent resection in Japan or China. After pathologic assessment, macro-dissection selected premalignant or tumor cells for extraction. Concerning this clone itself: No antigen is known for it.

Study-wide findings and caveats: Top clone share appeared to fall from AAH through AIS, MIA, adenocarcinoma.

Libraries were prepared by immunoSEQ multiplex PCR; TCRdb keeps only in-frame clonotypes and omits some of them. Here the sample spans over 30,000 clones, 74% being singletons. Material: FFPE invasive lung adenocarcinoma tissue. This chain joins TRBV6-5 and TRBJ2-2; D uncertain. This receptor was obtained from a person aged 55 to 75 with lung adenocarcinoma. CDR3 nucleotides: TGTGCCAGCAGCCGGGTGTCTGGAGCGAACGGGGAGCTGTTTTTT. Protein product: CASSRVSGANGELFF.